This T cell receptor (beta chain) appears in the sequencing data of a study of blood T cell repertoires in COVID-19. In regard to this clone: Other DNA variants within this sample encode the same CDR3.

The protocol was immunoSEQ multiplex PCR, while the TCRdb copy is restricted to in-frame clones and leaves out a portion. The table includes about 310,000 clones, around nine tenths detected once. Germline V gene sequence: CDR1 LNHDA, CDR2 SQIVND (reference sequence). V was cut by 8 bases and J by 2 bases, with 16 bases left in between. The CDR3 runs 14 residues. Living in 24 US areas, the participants were between about 18 and 90 years of age. Participant reports of clinical history set cohort assignment. This chain connects TRBV19 to TRBJ2-7, with TRBD2 as a possible D gene (5 bases). Sequencing was performed on PBMCs or T cells enriched from blood (not recorded which). The receptor was derived from a young woman who had recovered from COVID-19. DNA for the CDR3: TGTGCCAGTTCTCCGGGTGCCGGGGCCTACGAGCAGTACTTC. Translation gives CASSPGAGAYEQYF.